The clone carrying this T cell receptor (beta chain) appeared a few times. Antigen specificity is unknown. This sample stems from a study of T cell repertoires in cytomegalovirus infection. At the level of the study: Both CMV infection and a matching HLA type were indicated by public TCR beta signatures.

Trimming removed 0 bases at V and 5 bases at J, with 13 bases between. The germline V gene has CDR1 DFQATT and CDR2 SNEGSKA (reference sequence). This CDR3 spans 15 amino acids. TCRdb used MiXCR to reprocess the reads, holding one entry per CDR3 protein. Here the sample spans about 68,000 distinct CDR3 sequences, approximately 22% being singletons. General study points: Cumulative public TCR beta family frequency identified CMV carriers with the relevant HLA.

The clonotype was recovered from a human donor in good health (CMV status not recorded). Some clones in this sample may be carry-over from other donors' samples. Material: PBMCs, sequenced either directly or after in vitro stimulation (not recorded which). The chain uses TRBV20-1 and TRBJ1-4, with D possibly being TRBD1 (5 bases). CDR3 sequence: CSARDGPGWNEKLFF. In DNA, the CDR3 is TGCAGTGCTAGAGATGGGCCAGGGTGGAATGAAAAACTGTTTTTT.